Shown below are 14 T cell receptor beta chains from a single sample sequenced in a study of OX40 agonist ivuxolimab in advanced cancers. Clones were sequenced by immunoSEQ multiplex PCR, and TCRdb holds only the in-frame ones, with some missing. The table has about 150,000 clones, under 95% seen once. The material was CD4+ or CD8+ T cells sorted from blood, obtained in a trial of the OX40 agonist ivuxolimab. The receptors shown here come from an adult with an advanced solid tumor such as melanoma, head and neck, liver or kidney cancer.

The chain carries TRBV6-5 and TRBJ2-3; 8 bases agree with TRBD1. CDR3 length: 15 residues. Unmatched junction bases numbered 5, after V lost 6 bases and J lost 0 bases. The germline V gene has CDR1 MNHEY and CDR2 SVGAGI. The CDR3 coding sequence is TGTGCCAGCAGCCGTCGGACAGGGAGCACAGATACGCAGTATTTT. This encodes CASSRRTGSTDTQYF.

The chain joins TRBV28 to TRBJ2-7, with TRBD1 matching 9 bases. CDR3 length equals 15 residues. Trimming removed 6 bases from V and 7 bases from J; junction bases left unmatched: 13. CDR1 MDHEN and CDR2 SYDVKM come from the germline V gene. Written as DNA, the CDR3 is TGTGCCAGCAGGACGACGGGACAGGGAACTTGGGAGCAGTACTTC. The encoded protein is CASRTTGQGTWEQYF.

J is TRBJ2-5 and V is TRBV15; D gene uncertain. V was pared by 1 base and J by 3 bases, with 9 bases between. The CDR3 loop spans 14 amino acids. The germline gives CDR1 LNHNV, CDR2 YYDKDF (reference sequence). The CDR3, as DNA: TGTGCCACCAGCAGAGTTTCCCGTAAAGAGACCCAGTACTTC. This encodes CATSRVSRKETQYF.

This clone has a handful of counts. This rearrangement joins TRBV10-3 to TRBJ2-7, with D maybe TRBD1 (5 bases). The CDR3 is 17 residues long. Trimming took 0 bases from V and 1 from J, leaving 16 bases between them. Germline CDR1 is ENHRY and CDR2 is SYGVKD. CDR3 loop: CAISESKGQGRSYEQYF. For the CDR3, the DNA is TGTGCCATCAGTGAGTCGAAGGGGCAGGGCCGTTCCTACGAGCAGTACTTC.

This chain joins TRBV5-1 and TRBJ1-2; 7 nucleotides agree with TRBD1. Trimming cost V 1 base and J 3 bases; bases outside gene matches: 3. Germline values: CDR1 SGHRS, CDR2 YFSETQ. The CDR3 is 14 residues long. The CDR3 bases are TGCGCCAGCAGCTTGACAGGGGTTGACTATGGCTACACCTTC. Translation gives CASSLTGVDYGYTF.

The chain has TRBV27 and TRBJ1-2, with D possibly TRBD1 on 5 matching bases. V was shortened by 3 bases and J by 2 bases, with 16 bases between the two germline ends. The CDR3 totals 16 residues. Germline assignment: CDR1 MNHEY and CDR2 SMNVEV (reference sequence). CDR3 sequence: CASSFRSGTVNYGYTF. The CDR3, as DNA: TGTGCCAGCAGTTTCCGATCCGGGACGGTGAACTATGGCTACACCTTC.

The genes are TRBV7-6 and TRBJ2-3; the D gene could be TRBD1 or TRBD2 (6 bases each). The CDR3 contains 16 residues. Per germline, CDR1 SGHVS and CDR2 FNYEAQ. The V end was cut by 5 bases, the J end by 2 bases, with 17 bases between. The CDR3: CASSALVGGHTDTQYF. CDR3 bases: TGTGCCAGCAGCGCCCTGGTGGGGGGCCACACAGATACGCAGTATTTT.

The V gene is TRBV30, the J gene TRBJ1-4; 9 nucleotides line up with TRBD1. Germline CDR1 GTSNPN, CDR2 SVGIG (reference sequence). The V segment lost 4 bases and the J segment 7 bases; nucleotides outside the gene matches: 19. The CDR3 is 18 residues long. In DNA, the CDR3 is TGTGCCTGGACTCGCCTCCCGGGACAGGGTCGGTACAGTGAAAAACTGTTTTTT. It specifies CAWTRLPGQGRYSEKLFF.

V gene TRBV6-5 combines with J gene TRBJ1-1, with D uncertain. V lost 6 bases to trimming and J lost 7 bases, with 9 bases between them. The CDR3 is made up of 11 amino acids. The V gene's germline CDR1 is MNHEY and CDR2 SVGAGI. CDR3 sequence reads: CASSRWREAFF. DNA for the CDR3: TGTGCCAGCAGCCGCTGGCGTGAAGCTTTCTTT.

The chain combines TRBV5-4 with TRBJ1-1; 9 nucleotides match TRBD1. This CDR3 spans 13 amino acids. The ends lost 4 bases at V and 4 bases at J; junction bases unmatched: 2. Per the germline V gene, CDR1 is SGHNT and CDR2 is YYREEE (reference sequence). The CDR3: CASSQTGGTEAFF. In DNA, the CDR3 is TGTGCCAGCAGCCAGACAGGGGGCACTGAAGCTTTCTTT. The variable domain in full, completed from reference TRBV5-4 and TRBJ1-1, reads ETGVTQSPTHLIKTRGQQVTLRCSSQSGHNTVSWYQQALGQGPQFIFQYYREEENGRGNFPPRFSGLQFPNYSSELNVNALELDDSALYLCASSQTGGTEAFFGQGTRLTVV.

This clone showed up just a few times. V and J are TRBV5-6 and TRBJ1-2; D remains unclear. The germline gives CDR1 SGHDT, CDR2 YYEEEE. The CDR3 runs 11 residues. Trimming shortened V by 7 bases and J by 8 bases, and 12 bases separated the two germline ends. The CDR3 spells CASVVKPGYTF. The CDR3, as DNA: TGTGCCAGCGTCGTGAAGCCGGGCTACACCTTC.

This chain joins TRBV11-2 and TRBJ2-2, with 7 nucleotides matching TRBD2. From germline, CDR1 is SGHAT and CDR2 FQNNGV. The CDR3 runs to 14 residues. V dropped 6 bases and J dropped 3; count of bases not matched to a gene: 4. The CDR3 loop reads CASRQRDYTGELFF. The DNA for the CDR3 is TGTGCCAGCAGGCAGCGGGACTACACCGGGGAGCTGTTTTTT.

This clone came up once. This CDR3 reads CASSLYRGLADTQYF. CDR3 nucleotides: TGTGCCAGCAGTTTGTACAGGGGGCTTGCAGATACGCAGTATTTT. The chain employs TRBV27 and TRBJ2-3, with 9 bases fitting TRBD1. The germline gives CDR1 MNHEY, CDR2 SMNVEV (reference sequence). The V gene end was trimmed by 3 bases and the J gene end by 4 bases; junction bases not matched to a gene: 5. This CDR3 comprises 15 residues.

The rearrangement joins TRBV6-5 to TRBJ2-2; D is ambiguous. The CDR3 covers 16 residues. CDR1 MNHEY and CDR2 SVGAGI come from the germline V gene. Trimming took off 0 bases at V and 7 bases at J, with 15 bases between the two ends. The CDR3: CASSYSRTGPVGELFF. CDR3 nucleotides: TGTGCCAGCAGTTACTCAAGGACGGGTCCTGTCGGGGAGCTGTTTTTT.